The clone carrying this T cell receptor (beta chain) was seen a single time. Its antigen remains unidentified. A second about 7 to 12 cycle PCR used barcoded and J-beta primers. One entry per CDR3 protein, called by TCRdb with MiXCR from the 5' RACE reads. The table lists roughly 2 million distinct CDR3 sequences, less than 50% of them singletons. The entry originates in a study of blood T cells in healthy people across ages. General study points: CMV infection status of these donors was not known.

Specimen: blood. This TCR derives from a woman between 35 and 50 years old in good health.

The CDR3 here is CASGLVNDEQYF. The CDR3 nucleotides are TGTGCTAGTGGTTTGGTAAACGATGAGCAGTACTTC. The chain has TRBV12-5 and TRBJ2-5; D ambiguous. V was clipped by 0 bases and J by 11 bases, with 10 bases between them. The CDR3 runs 12 residues. Per the germline V gene, CDR1 is LGHNT and CDR2 is FRNRAP.